This paragraph reports one T cell receptor beta chain. The antigen it recognizes is unknown. Per-base quality was not reported, and no clone a single base away is much larger than it. Systemically healthy Caucasian individuals from Russia, 35 to 40 in total and aged about 6 to 95 years, were included as donors. About 10 milliliters of peripheral blood were collected from each donor into EDTA-treated Vacutainer tubes. Ficoll-Paque density-gradient centrifugation was used to isolate PBMCs, with at least 7 million per sample. Total RNA was extracted from PBMCs with Trizol reagent, with at least 6 micrograms obtained per sample. Naive CD45RAhigh/CD27high T cell percentages were measured by flow cytometry on a PBMC aliquot from every donor. Library generation was performed with 5' RACE. TCRdb records Illumina HiSeq 2500 as the sequencer. A second PCR of roughly 7 to 11 cycles was performed with a sample-barcoded 5' primer and a J-beta primer mix. A unique molecular identifier was introduced onto each TCR beta cDNA molecule by a template-switch 5' adaptor carrying 12 random nucleotides. Each sample yielded at least 3 million CDR3-containing paired-end reads. The Mint cDNA synthesis kit, primed by a TRBC-specific oligonucleotide, was used to synthesize first-strand cDNA from all RNA. Following uracil-DNA glycosylase treatment, all cDNA underwent a first 18-cycle PCR with the universal primers M1SS and BC2_uni_R. The authors' analysis ran thus. Normalization of each sample was performed by random selection of 1 million high-quality reads, each carrying a distinct molecular identifier. Instead of being binned into consensus sequences, reads that shared molecular identifiers were thrown out. MiTCR, run with a Q25 quality threshold and the strictest error-elimination algorithm, handled CDR3 identification, clonotype clustering and error correction. A nonparametric unseen species model with Euler transformation was used to estimate lower-bound total TCR beta diversity. TCRdb reprocessing: public reads trimmed at Q25 with fastp, clones called with MiXCR, in-frame beta chains kept. Records with the same CDR3 protein are collapsed into one entry carrying the most frequent genes and DNA. What appears here as the V and J calls and clone size reflects TCRdb's work, not the paper's. For this sample there are 700,000 to 850,000 distinct CDR3 sequences; 40% to 65% appear just once. Together, the top ten hold approximately 40% of the sample.

The sample belongs to a study of blood T cells in healthy people across ages (dated by TCRdb to between 2015 and 2016). Background for the entire study: In model experiments, template switching captured about one uniquely barcoded TCR beta cDNA molecule for every two T cells. Using the same blood draw, the study looked at two additional independent replicas of 1 million unique cDNA reads for two donors, one aged 18 to 29 and the other aged 80 or older. The donors were split into four age groups: young (average roughly 15 years), middle-aged (around 40), aged (roughly 60) and long-lived (about 82). To avoid experimental bias, donors of different ages were spread randomly across the sequencing lanes. To track age-related changes in TCR beta repertoire diversity, the study relied on deep sequencing normalized with unique cDNA molecular identifiers.

For CDR1 and CDR2, the germline V gene lists SGHAT and FQNNGV. The CDR3 covers 15 residues, taking in both the cysteine and the phenylalanine. CDR3 DNA is the only sequence kept; it has 45 bases, read in frame from the first base. The paper as a whole reports these results and caveats: Compared with the aged group, the long-lived group had more naive CD4+ T cells, fewer expanded clones and increased TCR diversity, suggesting age selection. Donor CMV infection status was unknown, potentially confounding age-related changes in expanded clonotypes. Bulk unsorted PBMC profiling prevented conclusive comparison of naive and antigen-experienced compartments. Observed TCR beta diversity per million T cells fell roughly linearly with age, and a significant reduction was already apparent by age roughly 40. Estimates of total diversity based on one million sequenced T cells were considered lower bounds and underestimates. The percentage of naive T cells measured by flow cytometry correlated strongly with observed TCR beta diversity.

This TCR was recovered from a man at least 80 years old in good health. The sequencing input was blood. This receptor chain uses TRBV11-2 and TRBJ2-1; TRBD1 is a possible D gene, resting on 6 matching bases. The J call may be wrong; the DNA end is better matched by TRBJ2-7. The sequenced DNA is TGTGCCAGCAGCTTAGTTGGCGGACAGTTGGCCGAGCAGTACTTC. It encodes CASSLVGGQLAEQYF.